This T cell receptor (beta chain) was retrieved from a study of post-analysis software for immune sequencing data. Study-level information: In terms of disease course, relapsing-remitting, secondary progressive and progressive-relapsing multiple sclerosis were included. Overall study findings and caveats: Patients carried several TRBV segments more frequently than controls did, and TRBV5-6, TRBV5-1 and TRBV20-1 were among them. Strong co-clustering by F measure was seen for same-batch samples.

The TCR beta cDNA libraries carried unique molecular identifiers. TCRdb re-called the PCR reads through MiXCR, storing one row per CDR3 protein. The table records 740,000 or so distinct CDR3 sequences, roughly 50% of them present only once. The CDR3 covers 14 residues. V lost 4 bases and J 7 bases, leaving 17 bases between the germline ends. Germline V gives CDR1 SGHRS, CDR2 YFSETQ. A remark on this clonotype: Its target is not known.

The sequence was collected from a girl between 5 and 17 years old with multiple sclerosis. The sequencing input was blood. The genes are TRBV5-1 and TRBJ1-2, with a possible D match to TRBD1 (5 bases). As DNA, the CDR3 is TGCGCCAGCAGCCTATCCTCCGGGGGACTTGGCTACACCTTC. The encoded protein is CASSLSSGGLGYTF.